This TCR beta chain was profiled in a study of T cells after yellow fever vaccination. Study-level results: From the bulk population, abundant clonotypes could contaminate and appear within FACS-sorted repertoires. Once the booster was given, most primary-vaccination clones reappeared, at just under 98% for CD4 and more than 85% for CD8.

This clonotype was counted at least ten times. Antigen unknown. There are 15 residues in the CDR3. Germline loops: CDR1 SGDLS, CDR2 YYNGEE. Trimming left V 7 bases short and J 4 bases short, with 18 bases between. One entry per CDR3 protein, called by TCRdb with MiXCR from the 5' RACE reads. The sample has 30,000 or so distinct CDR3 sequences; nearly 4.5% are singletons. V gene TRBV9 combines with J gene TRBJ2-1, with D perhaps being TRBD1 or TRBD2 (5 bases each). This TCR was sampled from a man aged 25 to 40 who received the YFV17D yellow fever vaccine. Material: CD8+ T cells sorted from PBMCs, obtained 5 days after the yellow fever booster vaccination. CDR3 sequence: CASGEGRESYNEQFF. As DNA, the CDR3 is TGTGCCAGCGGAGAGGGACGGGAATCGTACAATGAGCAGTTCTTC.